This record concerns one T cell receptor beta chain sequence. Its antigen is currently unknown. The data belong to a study of graft-versus-host responses after intestinal transplantation. As for the study in general: Recipients had transplants, and these were multivisceral, liver-intestinal, or isolated intestinal. Anti-thymocyte globulin induction, then tacrolimus and steroids for two to four years, went to all recipients. Findings and caveats of the study: Graft-versus-host to host-versus-graft clonal ratios in allografts were high in patients with graft-donor T cell macrochimerism.

Method: immunoSEQ multiplex PCR; TCRdb's copy keeps in-frame clones and lacks some. Found here are 15,000 to 20,000 clones, about 80% of them singletons; the top ten hold about 20%. J was trimmed by 0 bases and V by 6 bases; bases with no gene match: 10. This CDR3 region has 16 residues. CDR1 MNHNY and CDR2 SVGAGI come from the germline V gene (reference sequence). Graft material was processed, releasing intraepithelial and lamina propria lymphocytes. The clonotype comes from a human patient who received an intestinal transplant, so some T cells may come from the graft donor. The genes are TRBV6-6 and TRBJ2-7; 8 bases match TRBD2. This material consisted of ileum tissue, taken roughly 98 days after intestinal transplant. The CDR3 spells CASSTTSSGYSYEQYF. The CDR3 DNA follows: TGTGCCAGCAGCACGACCTCTAGCGGGTACTCCTACGAGCAGTACTTC.